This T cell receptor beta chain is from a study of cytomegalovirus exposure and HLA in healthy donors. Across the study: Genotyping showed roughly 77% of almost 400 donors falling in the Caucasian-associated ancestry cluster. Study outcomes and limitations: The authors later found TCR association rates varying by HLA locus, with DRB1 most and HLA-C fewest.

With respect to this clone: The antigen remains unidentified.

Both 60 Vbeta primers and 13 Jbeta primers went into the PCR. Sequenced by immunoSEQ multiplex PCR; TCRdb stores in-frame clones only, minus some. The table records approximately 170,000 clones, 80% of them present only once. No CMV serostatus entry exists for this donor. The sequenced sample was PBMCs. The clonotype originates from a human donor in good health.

CDR3 residues: CASKEGGYRGGDTEAFF. CDR3 bases: TGCGCCAGCAAAGAAGGGGGATACAGGGGCGGCGACACTGAAGCTTTCTTT. V is TRBV10-1 and J is TRBJ1-1, with 7 bases lining up with TRBD1. The J segment lost 3 bases and the V segment lost 7 bases, leaving 17 bases of the junction unmatched. Germline V gives CDR1 WNHNN, CDR2 SYGVQD (reference sequence). The CDR3 totals 17 residues.